Sequencing of this T cell receptor (beta chain) was carried out in a study of PD-L1 blockade in urothelial cancer. The wider study: Male sex and bladder-origin urothelial cancer characterized about 85% of the 29 patients. Individuals in the cohort had been given 0 to 3 earlier chemotherapy regimens. After treatment start, blood was analyzed at 3 weeks (second dose) and at 6 weeks.

Method: immunoSEQ multiplex PCR; TCRdb's copy keeps in-frame clones and lacks some. The table includes 50,000 or so clones, 84% detected once. Patients in the study were battling locally advanced or metastatic urothelial carcinoma. The CDR3 has 15 amino acids. V lost 3 bases and J lost 5; bases outside the gene matches: 7. Germline assignment: CDR1 SGHTA and CDR2 FQGNSA. The TCR was taken from a man aged 40-55 years with urothelial cancer. The sequenced sample was PBMCs, obtained around atezolizumab (anti-PD-L1) treatment. V is TRBV7-2 and J is TRBJ2-5; 9 bases match TRBD2. CDR3 protein: CASSFKREAGETQYF. CDR3 coding DNA: TGTGCCAGCAGCTTTAAGCGGGAGGCCGGGGAGACCCAGTACTTC.